The clone carrying this T cell receptor beta chain has a handful of counts. The ends were cut back, 4 bases at V and 0 bases at J, with 12 bases in the middle. The CDR3 has 15 residues. CDR1 is MDHEN, CDR2 SYDVKM, per germline. This entry is derived from a study of blood T cell repertoires in COVID-19. Measured with immunoSEQ multiplex PCR; TCRdb has only the in-frame clones, and not every one. The profile shows some 170,000 clones, 82% of them singletons. The TCR sequence derives from a woman between 65 and 79 years old with acute or convalescent COVID-19. Sequencing used peripheral blood. The chain links TRBV28 to TRBJ1-1, with a tentative D call TRBD1 (6 bases). The DNA for the CDR3 is TGTGCCAGCAGTTCCTCAGGGGTCATGAACACTGAAGCTTTCTTT. This codes for CASSSSGVMNTEAFF. The full variable domain, completed using reference TRBV28 and TRBJ1-1, is DVKVTQSSRYLVKRTGEKVFLECVQDMDHENMFWYRQDPGLGLRLIYFSYDVKMKEKGDIPEGYSVSREKKERFSLILESASTNQTSMYLCASSSSGVMNTEAFFGQGTRLTVV.